Presented here are 6 T cell receptor beta chains from one specimen sequenced in a study of T-cell reconstitution after alpha-beta-depleted transplantation in children. This sample's TCRbeta library carried unique molecular identifier barcodes. In TCRdb, the PCR reads were re-called with MiXCR into one record per CDR3 protein. The sample consists of approximately 800,000 distinct CDR3 sequences, roughly 16% of them appearing once. The sample consisted of PBMCs, mostly from graft donor cells, taken 360 days after TCRalphabeta/CD19-depleted stem cell transplant. The receptors shown here come from a male patient between 10 and 17 years old who had a stem cell transplant for acute lymphoblastic leukemia, so the T cells may come from the graft donor.

The chain has TRBV12-3 or TRBV12-4 and TRBJ2-5; the match to TRBD1 covers 7 bases. J lost 2 bases, V lost 6 bases, and 6 bases had no gene match. The length of the CDR3 is 14 residues. The chain's CDR3 is CASRLGQEQETQYF. DNA of the CDR3: TGTGCCAGCAGGCTCGGACAGGAGCAAGAGACCCAGTACTTC.

This clonotype has a count of ten or more. The rearrangement uses TRBV20-1 and TRBJ2-7, with 7 bases lining up with TRBD1. The CDR3 is 12 residues long. Unmatched junction bases numbered 6, after V lost 5 bases and J lost 5 bases. Germline CDR1 reads DFQATT; CDR2 reads SNEGSKA (reference sequence). The CDR3 reads CSAADRVDEQYF. CDR3 sequence (DNA): TGCAGTGCTGCTGACAGGGTTGACGAGCAGTACTTC.

This sequence joins TRBV29-1 and TRBJ2-7, with 7 positions matching TRBD1. The trim removed 4 bases at V and 1 base at J, leaving 7 bases unmatched. The CDR3 has 14 amino acids. The germline V gene encodes CDR1 SQVTM and CDR2 ANQGSEA. CDR3 nucleotide sequence: TGCAGCGTTGTTTGGACAGGTATTTCCTACGAGCAGTACTTC. It is translated as CSVVWTGISYEQYF.

In this sample, this clonotype turned up many times. The rearrangement joins TRBV7-2 to TRBJ2-3, with D perhaps TRBD1 or TRBD2 (5 bases each). Trimming removed 1 base at V and 4 bases at J, with 9 bases between. The CDR3 extends over 14 amino acids. CDR1 SGHTA and CDR2 FQGNSA come from the germline V gene. In nucleotides, the CDR3 is TGTGCCAGCAGCTTAGGGCTGGGACCAGATACGCAGTATTTT. Translation: CASSLGLGPDTQYF. Full variable domain (missing parts from reference TRBV7-2 and TRBJ2-3): GAGVSQSPSNKVTEKGKDVELRCDPISGHTALYWYRQSLGQGLEFLIYFQGNSAPDKSGLPSDRFSAERTGGSVSTLTIQRTQQEDSAVYLCASSLGLGPDTQYFGPGTRLTVL.

This clonotype was observed a handful of times. This rearrangement joins TRBV20-1 to TRBJ2-2; 15 positions agree with TRBD2. Germline V gene sequence: CDR1 DFQATT, CDR2 SNEGSKA (reference sequence). The V gene end was trimmed by 3 bases and the J gene end by 5 bases; junction bases not matched to a gene: 10. CDR3 length: 18 residues. In DNA, the CDR3 is TGCAGTGCTAGCATAGGGACTAGCGGGAGGACGGTAACCGGGGAGCTGTTTTTT. Its protein product is CSASIGTSGRTVTGELFF.

V is TRBV7-7 and J is TRBJ2-2, with TRBD1 as a possible D gene (5 bases). Trimming left V 4 bases short and J 7 bases short, with 16 bases between. This CDR3 has 15 amino acids. Looked up from germline, CDR1 is SSHAT and CDR2 is FNYEAQ (reference sequence). This CDR3 is CASSWARTKGGELFF. CDR3 nucleotides: TGTGCCAGCAGCTGGGCCCGGACAAAGGGCGGGGAGCTGTTTTTT.